Listed here are 9 T cell receptor beta chains from one sample, sequenced in a study of technical replicates of blood from several donors. The data were produced by immunoSEQ multiplex PCR, yet TCRdb's version contains in-frame clones alone and is incomplete. The sample carries around 84,000 clones, around 97% recorded once. Material for sequencing was T cells isolated from PBMCs. The receptors derive from a human donor in good health.

This rearrangement joins TRBV6-5 to TRBJ1-4, with D possibly being TRBD1 (5 bases). V dropped 0 bases and J dropped 5 bases, with 13 bases sitting between them. The CDR3 spans 16 residues. The germline V gene has CDR1 MNHEY and CDR2 SVGAGI. CDR3 in DNA: TGTGCCAGCAGTTACTCGTGGTCAGGGTTCAATGAAAAACTGTTTTTT. Translated: CASSYSWSGFNEKLFF.

The chain uses TRBV2 and TRBJ1-2, with TRBD1 matching 9 bases. From germline, CDR1 is SNHLY and CDR2 FYNNEI. V was clipped by 7 bases and J by 4 bases; unmatched bases: 1. The CDR3 loop spans 12 amino acids. The CDR3 loop reads CASTGQGYGYTF. In nucleotides, the CDR3 is TGTGCCAGCACGGGACAGGGCTATGGCTACACCTTC. The variable domain in full, completed from reference TRBV2 and TRBJ1-2, reads EPEVTQTPSHQVTQMGQEVILRCVPISNHLYFYWYRQILGQKVEFLVSFYNNEISEKSEIFDDQFSVERPDGSNFTLKIRSTKLEDSAMYFCASTGQGYGYTFGSGTRLTVV.

This chain connects TRBV11-2 to TRBJ1-1; TRBD1 matches at 7 bases. Unmatched junction bases numbered 8, after V lost 2 bases and J lost 5 bases. The CDR3 runs to 15 residues. CDR1 and CDR2 from the germline V gene are SGHAT and FQNNGV. The CDR3: CASSLREGARTEAFF. CDR3 sequence (DNA): TGTGCCAGCAGCTTACGTGAGGGGGCGAGGACTGAAGCTTTCTTT.

The chain is built from TRBV23-1 and TRBJ1-4; weak D call: TRBD1 (5 bases). TRBV23-1 is an open reading frame whose function is uncertain. The V gene lost 7 bases and the J gene lost 0 bases, with 18 bases spanning the gap. The CDR3 covers 17 residues. CDR3 region: CASTKPTDSATNEKLFF. The DNA for the CDR3 is TGCGCCAGCACCAAACCGACAGATTCCGCAACTAATGAAAAACTGTTTTTT.

The chain couples TRBV9 to TRBJ1-2, with no clear D. V lost 0 bases and J 0 bases, leaving 6 bases between the germline ends. The CDR3 covers 14 residues. Germline-derived CDR1 and CDR2 are SGDLS and YYNGEE. CDR3: CASSVDNPNYGYTF. As DNA, the CDR3 is TGTGCCAGCAGCGTAGACAACCCTAACTATGGCTACACCTTC.

The rearrangement links TRBV7-9 to TRBJ2-3, with D unclear. CDR3 length: 12 amino acids. The V gene's germline CDR1 is SEHNR and CDR2 FQNEAQ (reference sequence). V lost 10 bases to trimming and J lost 1 base, with 9 bases between them. The CDR3 protein is CATRLGTDTQYF. The CDR3 DNA sequence: TGTGCCACCCGCCTAGGCACAGATACGCAGTATTTT.

This chain links TRBV6-1 with TRBJ1-2; D not resolved. Germline V gene sequence: CDR1 MNHNS, CDR2 SASEGT. V gave up 4 bases and J gave up 4 bases, with 10 bases separating them. This CDR3 has 13 residues. CDR3 nucleotide sequence: TGTGCCAGCAGTGGCGGGAGAAGCTATGGCTACACCTTC. Translating gives CASSGGRSYGYTF.

This chain uses TRBV5-4 with TRBJ2-5; the match to TRBD1 covers 11 bases. The CDR3 loop spans 15 amino acids. Per the germline V gene, CDR1 is SGHNT and CDR2 is YYREEE (reference sequence). Losses at the gene ends were 3 bases for V and 2 bases for J; bases not matched to a gene: 3. Here the CDR3 DNA reads TGTGCCAGCAGCTCGGGACAGGGGGTACAAGAGACCCAGTACTTC. It translates to CASSSGQGVQETQYF. The full variable domain, completed using reference TRBV5-4 and TRBJ2-5, is ETGVTQSPTHLIKTRGQQVTLRCSSQSGHNTVSWYQQALGQGPQFIFQYYREEENGRGNFPPRFSGLQFPNYSSELNVNALELDDSALYLCASSSGQGVQETQYFGPGTRLLVL.

This chain connects TRBV6-1 to TRBJ2-5; D not resolved. Germline CDR1 is MNHNS and CDR2 is SASEGT. This CDR3 is 11 amino acids long. V lost 9 bases to trimming and J lost 7 bases, with 12 bases between them. The CDR3 sequence is CARKFSRTQYF. CDR3 in DNA: TGTGCCAGAAAGTTTAGTCGGACCCAGTACTTC.